This is a list of T cell receptor beta chains from one sample in a study of CD8+ T cells in alopecia areata. TCRdb keeps only in-frame clones here, not all; method: immunoSEQ multiplex PCR. The data show around 190,000 clones, roughly 56% seen once. Sequencing used CD8+ T cells sorted from blood. Receptors were obtained from a human donor in good health. Both conserved end residues are part of each CDR3. A D gene is named only where the DNA matches it firmly. Part of the rows lack a size; the others show once, few, many or a class for expanded clones.

few - TRBJ2-3 TRBV9 TGTGCCAGCAGCGTAAATGGCCACGGGGGAGATACGCAGTATTTT CASSVNGHGGDTQYF
- - TRBJ1-1 TRBV5-6 TGTGCCAGCAGTCAGACCGTGAACACTGAAGCTTTCTTT CASSQTVNTEAFF
- - TRBJ1-6 TRBV7-9 TGTGCCAGCAGCTTTCTCCGGGACCAGAATTCACCCCTCCACTTT CASSFLRDQNSPLHF
- TRBD1 TRBJ1-2 TRBV11-1 TGTGCCAGCAGCTTAGCGCCGGGACAGGAAACCTATGGCTACACCTTC CASSLAPGQETYGYTF
once - TRBJ2-5 TRBV25-1 TGTGCCAGCAGTGACTCACAGGGTTGGGAGACCCAGTACTTC CASSDSQGWETQYF
- - TRBJ2-5 TRBV11-2 TGTGCCAGCAGCTTATCTGGGGGCGGAGAGACCCAGTACTTC CASSLSGGGETQYF
- TRBD2 TRBJ2-7 TRBV7-9 TGTGCCAGCAGCGGTAGCGGGGACCCCTACGAGCAGTACTTC CASSGSGDPYEQYF
- - TRBJ2-7 TRBV7-9 TGTGCCAGCAGCCCAAACTCCTACGAGCAGTACTTC CASSPNSYEQYF
- - TRBJ1-1 TRBV6-5 TGTGTCCTCCGAGATCAGGGAGGTGAAGCTTTCTTT CVLRDQGGEAFF
few - TRBJ1-2 TRBV2 TGTGCCAGCAGTGAAGCGCTTCTGGCGGTCTATGGCTACACCTTC CASSEALLAVYGYTF
once - TRBJ2-7 TRBV4-1 TGCGCCAGCAGCCAGGGTAGCGGGCAGTACTTC CASSQGSGQYF
- TRBD2 TRBJ2-1 TRBV29-1 TGCAGCGCTCAAGCGGGGACCTACAATGAGCAGTTCTTC CSAQAGTYNEQFF
- - TRBJ2-1 TRBV29-1 TGCAGCGTTACGGAAAATGAGCAGTTCTTC CSVTENEQFF
- - TRBJ2-7 TRBV29-1 TGCAGCGTTCCTGGGACTGCCTATCCCTACGAGCAGTACTTC CSVPGTAYPYEQYF
- - TRBJ2-7 TRBV13 TGTGCCAGCAGCTCGGCTACGGGCTACGAGCAGTACTTC CASSSATGYEQYF
once TRBD1 TRBJ2-7 TRBV7-9 TGTGCCAGCAACGAACCGGGACAGGGCTCCTACGAGCAGTACTTC CASNEPGQGSYEQYF
- - TRBJ2-7 TRBV15 TGTGCCACCAGCGGCCGGGACGTAAGCTACGAGCAGTACTTC CATSGRDVSYEQYF
few TRBD2 TRBJ2-5 TRBV13 TGTGCCAGCAGCGGATCAGTTGCGGGGGGCCCCCAAGAGACCCAGTACTTC CASSGSVAGGPQETQYF
- - TRBJ1-1 TRBV25-1 TGTGCCAGCAGTGAATTTTCGGGCACTGAAGCTTTCTTT CASSEFSGTEAFF
few - TRBJ1-1 TRBV13 TGTGCCAGCAGAAACAGGGTAACTGAAGCTTTCTTT CASRNRVTEAFF
- - TRBJ2-5 TRBV2 TGTGCCAGCAGTGAAGTAGGAACAGGAGAGGAGACCCAGTACTTC CASSEVGTGEETQYF
- TRBD1 TRBJ1-6 TRBV7-2 TGTGCCAGCAGCCCCCGGGACAGGAATTCACCCCTCCACTTT CASSPRDRNSPLHF
- TRBD1 TRBJ1-1 TRBV7-2 TGTGCCAGCAGCTCGTGGGACAGCGGGAACACTGAAGCTTTCTTT CASSSWDSGNTEAFF
- - TRBJ2-1 TRBV4-1 TGCGCCAGCAGTCCTAGGGGAAACAATGAGCAGTTCTTC CASSPRGNNEQFF
few TRBD1 TRBJ1-1 TRBV29-1 TGCAGCGTTGACACACGGAGGGGGCAGGGGCCTGAAGCTTTCTTT CSVDTRRGQGPEAFF
- - TRBJ2-5 TRBV29-1 TGCAGCGCCCGAGCTAAAGGGATTCAAGAGACCCAGTACTTC CSARAKGIQETQYF
- TRBD1 TRBJ1-1 TRBV27 TGTGCCAGCACTACAGGGGAGAACACTGAAGCTTTCTTT CASTTGENTEAFF
few - TRBJ2-3 TRBV13 TGTGCCAGCAGACTCGATAGCACAGATACGCAGTATTTT CASRLDSTDTQYF
- - TRBJ2-3 TRBV29-1 TGCAGCGTTGTGGCCAAATCGGCAGATACGCAGTATTTT CSVVAKSADTQYF
- TRBD1 TRBJ2-7 TRBV27 TGTGCCAGCAGTACATCCGGGACAGCCTACGAGCAGTACTTC CASSTSGTAYEQYF
- - TRBJ1-2 TRBV27 TGTGCCAGCAGTCCCCTCCCGGCAACTAACTATGGCTACACCTTC CASSPLPATNYGYTF
few TRBD1 TRBJ2-1 TRBV7-9 TGTGCCAGCAGCCCGCGGACAGGGGGCAACAATGAGCAGTTCTTC CASSPRTGGNNEQFF
few - TRBJ1-6 TRBV2 TGTGCCAGCAGTGAATCGGAGAATTCACCCCTCCACTTT CASSESENSPLHF
few - TRBJ2-5 TRBV7-8 TGTGCCAGCAGTCCTGACACGGAGACCCAGTACTTC CASSPDTETQYF
few - TRBJ1-1 TRBV9 TGTGCCAGCAGCGTGAACGAGGGGACTGAAGCTTTCTTT CASSVNEGTEAFF
- - TRBJ2-1 TRBV5-6 TGTGCCAGCAGCTTGGAAAGCAATGAGCAGTTCTTC CASSLESNEQFF
- TRBD1 TRBJ1-3 TRBV6-5 TGTGCCAGCAGTGACAGGGGAACTGGAAACACCATATATTTT CASSDRGTGNTIYF
few TRBD1 TRBJ1-2 TRBV27 TGTGCCACAAGAGGACAGGGATATGGCTACACCTTC CATRGQGYGYTF
- TRBD1 TRBJ1-2 TRBV29-1 TGCAGCGTTGACCGAGATCTTTTACAGGGGTTTAACTATGGCTACACCTTC CSVDRDLLQGFNYGYTF
- - TRBJ2-1 TRBV25-1 TGTGCCAGCAGAGGGACGGGGTACAATGAGCAGTTCTTC CASRGTGYNEQFF
- TRBD2 TRBJ2-7 TRBV2 TGTGCCTATTCGGGAGTAGCGGGGGGCCTGAGCTCCTACGAGCAGTACTTC CAYSGVAGGLSSYEQYF
- - TRBJ1-5 TRBV7-9 TGTGCCAGCAGCCCGGGTGCTCAGCCCCAGCATTTT CASSPGAQPQHF
- TRBD1 TRBJ2-7 TRBV5-6 TGTGCCAGCAGCCCGGGACAGGGTCTCTACGAGCAGTACTTC CASSPGQGLYEQYF
- TRBD1 TRBJ2-5 TRBV15 TGTGCCACCAGCAGAGAACAGGGGAACCAAGAGACCCAGTACTTC CATSREQGNQETQYF
many - TRBJ2-2 TRBV7-2 TGTGCCAGCAGCTTCACCCTGATCGGGGAGCTGTTTTTT CASSFTLIGELFF
few - TRBJ1-2 TRBV6-6 TGTGCCAGCACCCCGGGCCCGTCGCTCGCTAACTATGGCTACACCTTC CASTPGPSLANYGYTF
few - TRBJ2-5 TRBV29-1 TGCAGCGTCTCCGGGACGACGAACCAAGAGACCCAGTACTTC CSVSGTTNQETQYF
- - TRBJ1-1 TRBV13 TGTGCCAGCAGCTTAGGTCATGATCGAGACGCTGAAGCTTTCTTT CASSLGHDRDAEAFF
- - TRBJ1-2 TRBV9 TGTGCCAGCAGCGCCTTTCGGGGGCCGGGTAATGGCTACACCTTC CASSAFRGPGNGYTF
- TRBD1 TRBJ1-2 TRBV6-1 TGTGCCAGCAGTGGAGGACAGGGGGCGGATGGCTACACCTTC CASSGGQGADGYTF
- - TRBJ1-5 TRBV29-1 TGCAGCGTAGGTGAGGTTTATAGCAATCAGCCCCAGCATTTT CSVGEVYSNQPQHF
once TRBD1 TRBJ1-1 TRBV30 TGTGCCTGGAGTAGTTACAGGGGGGCACGAGGTGAAGCTTTCTTT CAWSSYRGARGEAFF
few - TRBJ1-5 TRBV2 TGTGCCAGCAGCCCCGGACCAGGAGATAATCAGCCCCAGCATTTT CASSPGPGDNQPQHF
- - TRBJ1-2 TRBV19 TGTGCCAGTAGGCTCGAAGCGGGTGGCTACACCTTC CASRLEAGGYTF